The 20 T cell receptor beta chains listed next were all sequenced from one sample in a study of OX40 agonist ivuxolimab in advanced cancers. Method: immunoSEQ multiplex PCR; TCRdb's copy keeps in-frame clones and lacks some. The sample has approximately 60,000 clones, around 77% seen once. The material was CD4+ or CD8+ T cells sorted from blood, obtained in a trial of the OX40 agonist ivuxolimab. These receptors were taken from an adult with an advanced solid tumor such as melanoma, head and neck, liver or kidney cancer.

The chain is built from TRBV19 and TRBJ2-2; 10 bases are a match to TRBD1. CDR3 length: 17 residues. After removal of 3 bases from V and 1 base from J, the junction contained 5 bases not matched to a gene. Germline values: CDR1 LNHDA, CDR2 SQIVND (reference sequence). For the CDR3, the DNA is TGTGCCAGTAGTATGCCGACAGGGGGCTGGAACACCGGGGAGCTGTTTTTT. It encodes CASSMPTGGWNTGELFF.

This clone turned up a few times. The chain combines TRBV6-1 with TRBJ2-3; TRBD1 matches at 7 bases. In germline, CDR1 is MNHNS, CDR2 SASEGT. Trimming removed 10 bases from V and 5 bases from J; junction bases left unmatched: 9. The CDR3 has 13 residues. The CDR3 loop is CATSTGLIDTQYF. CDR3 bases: TGTGCCACTTCGACAGGGTTGATAGATACGCAGTATTTT.

The CDR3 protein is CASKKGQLVEQYF. CDR3 in DNA: TGTGCCAGCAAGAAGGGACAGCTGGTCGAGCAGTACTTC. The V call is TRBV2, the J call TRBJ2-7; 7 nucleotides match TRBD1. CDR3 size: 13 residues. V lost 7 bases to trimming and J lost 6 bases; unmatched junction nucleotides: 9. Germline V gene lookup returns CDR1 SNHLY and CDR2 FYNNEI.

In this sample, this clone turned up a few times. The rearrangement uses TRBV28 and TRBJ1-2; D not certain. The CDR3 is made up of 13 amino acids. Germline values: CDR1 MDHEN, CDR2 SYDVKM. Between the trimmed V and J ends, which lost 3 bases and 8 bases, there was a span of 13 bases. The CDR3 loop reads CASSFSGTGGYTF. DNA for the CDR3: TGTGCCAGCAGTTTCTCAGGCACGGGGGGCTACACCTTC.

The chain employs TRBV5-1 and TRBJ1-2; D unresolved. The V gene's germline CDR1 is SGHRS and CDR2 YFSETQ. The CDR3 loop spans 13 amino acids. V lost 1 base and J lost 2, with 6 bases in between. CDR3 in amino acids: CASSLNGNYGYTF. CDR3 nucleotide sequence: TGCGCCAGCAGCTTGAACGGCAACTATGGCTACACCTTC.

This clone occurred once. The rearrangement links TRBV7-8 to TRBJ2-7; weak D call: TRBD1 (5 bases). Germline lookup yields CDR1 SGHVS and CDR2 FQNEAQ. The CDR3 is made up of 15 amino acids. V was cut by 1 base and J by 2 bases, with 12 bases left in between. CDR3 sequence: CASSLDGQSAYEQYF. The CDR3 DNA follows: TGTGCCAGCAGCTTAGACGGACAATCGGCCTACGAGCAGTACTTC.

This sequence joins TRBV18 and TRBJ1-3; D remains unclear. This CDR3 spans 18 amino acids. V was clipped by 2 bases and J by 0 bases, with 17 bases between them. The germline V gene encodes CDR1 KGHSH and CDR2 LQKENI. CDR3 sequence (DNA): TGTGCCAGCTCACCAACTGTGCGGCGCCCTTTCTCTGGAAACACCATATATTTT. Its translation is CASSPTVRRPFSGNTIYF.

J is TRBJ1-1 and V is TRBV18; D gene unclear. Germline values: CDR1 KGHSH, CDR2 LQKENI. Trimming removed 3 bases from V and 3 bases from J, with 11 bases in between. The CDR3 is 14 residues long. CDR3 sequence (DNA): TGTGCCAGCTCACCTCCGGCCCTCTACACTGAAGCTTTCTTT. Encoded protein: CASSPPALYTEAFF.

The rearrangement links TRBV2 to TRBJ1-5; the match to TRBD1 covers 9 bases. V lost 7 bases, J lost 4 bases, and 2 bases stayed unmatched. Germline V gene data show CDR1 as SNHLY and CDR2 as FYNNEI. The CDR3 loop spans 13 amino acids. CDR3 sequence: CASTGTGNQPQHF. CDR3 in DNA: TGTGCCAGCACCGGGACAGGGAATCAGCCCCAGCATTTT. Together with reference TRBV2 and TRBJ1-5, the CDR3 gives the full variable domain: EPEVTQTPSHQVTQMGQEVILRCVPISNHLYFYWYRQILGQKVEFLVSFYNNEISEKSEIFDDQFSVERPDGSNFTLKIRSTKLEDSAMYFCASTGTGNQPQHFGDGTRLSIL.

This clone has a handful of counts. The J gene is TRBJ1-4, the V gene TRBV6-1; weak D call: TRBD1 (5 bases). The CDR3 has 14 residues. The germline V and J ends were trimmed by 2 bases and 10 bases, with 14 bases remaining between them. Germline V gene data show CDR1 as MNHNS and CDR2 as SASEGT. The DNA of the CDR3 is TGTGCCAGCAGTGAAAACAGGTTTGAGGGAAAACTGTTTTTT. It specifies CASSENRFEGKLFF.

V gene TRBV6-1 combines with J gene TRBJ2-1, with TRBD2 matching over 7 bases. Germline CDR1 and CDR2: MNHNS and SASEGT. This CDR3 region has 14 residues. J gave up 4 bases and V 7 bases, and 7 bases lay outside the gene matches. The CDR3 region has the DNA TGTGCCAGCACGGCAAGCGGGGTATACAATGAGCAGTTCTTC. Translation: CASTASGVYNEQFF.

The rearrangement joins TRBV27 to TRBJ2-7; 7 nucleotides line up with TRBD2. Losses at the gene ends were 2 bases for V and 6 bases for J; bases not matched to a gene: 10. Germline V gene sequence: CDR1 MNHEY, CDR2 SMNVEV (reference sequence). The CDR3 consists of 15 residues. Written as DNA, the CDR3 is TGTGCCAGCAGTTTAAGGGCCCCCGGGGAGGGCGAGCAGTACTTC. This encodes CASSLRAPGEGEQYF.

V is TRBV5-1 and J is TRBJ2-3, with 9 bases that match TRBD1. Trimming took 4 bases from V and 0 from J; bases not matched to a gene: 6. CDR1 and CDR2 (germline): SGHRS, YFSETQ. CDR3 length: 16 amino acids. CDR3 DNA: TGCGCCAGCAGCGCCCGGACAGGGGTTAGCACAGATACGCAGTATTTT. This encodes CASSARTGVSTDTQYF.

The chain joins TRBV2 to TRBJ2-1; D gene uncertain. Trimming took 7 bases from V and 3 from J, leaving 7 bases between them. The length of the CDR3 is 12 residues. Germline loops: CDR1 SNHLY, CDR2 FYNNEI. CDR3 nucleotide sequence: TGTGCCAGCAAGGGTAACTACAATGAGCAGTTCTTC. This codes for CASKGNYNEQFF.

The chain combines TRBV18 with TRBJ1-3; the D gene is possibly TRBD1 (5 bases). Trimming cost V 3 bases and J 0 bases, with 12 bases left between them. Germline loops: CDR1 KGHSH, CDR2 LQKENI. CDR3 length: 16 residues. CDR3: CASSPLDGASGNTIYF. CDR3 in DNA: TGTGCCAGCTCACCTCTGGACGGGGCCTCTGGAAACACCATATATTTT.

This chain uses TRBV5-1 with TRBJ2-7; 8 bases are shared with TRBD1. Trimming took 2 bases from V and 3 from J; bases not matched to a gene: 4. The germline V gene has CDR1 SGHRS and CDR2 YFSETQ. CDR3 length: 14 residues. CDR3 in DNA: TGCGCCAGCAGCTTTGGGACAGGTCTCTACGAGCAGTACTTC. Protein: CASSFGTGLYEQYF.

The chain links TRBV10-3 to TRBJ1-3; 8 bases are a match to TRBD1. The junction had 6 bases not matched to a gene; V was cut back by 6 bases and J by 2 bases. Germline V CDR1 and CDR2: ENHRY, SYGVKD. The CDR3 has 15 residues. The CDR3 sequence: CAIRPTGGTGNTIYF. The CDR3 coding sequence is TGTGCCATCAGACCTACAGGGGGGACTGGAAACACCATATATTTT.

As DNA, the CDR3 is TGTGCCAGCAGCACCCGGGACAGGGACTCCAATTCACCCCTCCACTTT. Translating it yields CASSTRDRDSNSPLHF. The rearrangement joins TRBV7-9 to TRBJ1-6, with TRBD1 matching over 9 bases. Germline values: CDR1 SEHNR, CDR2 FQNEAQ (reference sequence). The length of the CDR3 is 16 residues. V lost 5 bases to trimming and J lost 7 bases; unmatched junction nucleotides: 9.

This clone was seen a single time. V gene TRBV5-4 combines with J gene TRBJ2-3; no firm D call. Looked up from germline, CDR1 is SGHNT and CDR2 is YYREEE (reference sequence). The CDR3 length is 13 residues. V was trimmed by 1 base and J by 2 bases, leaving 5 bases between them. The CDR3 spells CASSLSVTDTQYF. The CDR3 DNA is TGTGCCAGCAGCTTGTCGGTCACAGATACGCAGTATTTT.

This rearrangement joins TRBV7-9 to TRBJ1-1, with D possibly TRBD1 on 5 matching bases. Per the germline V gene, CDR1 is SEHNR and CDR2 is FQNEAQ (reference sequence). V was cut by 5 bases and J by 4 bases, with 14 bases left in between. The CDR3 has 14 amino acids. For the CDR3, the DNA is TGTGCCAGCAGCGACCAGGGTGAGCCCACTGAAGCTTTCTTT. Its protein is CASSDQGEPTEAFF.